The 3 T cell receptor beta chains below all came from one sample that was sequenced in a study of blood T cell repertoires in COVID-19. Data came from immunoSEQ multiplex PCR; TCRdb stores just in-frame clones and leaves some out. The sample shows approximately 200,000 clones, 90% of them seen only once. Sequenced sample: peripheral blood. These receptors were obtained from a man aged 25 to 40 with COVID-19, enrolled during active disease.

This chain uses TRBV18 with TRBJ2-7; possible D gene TRBD2, 5 bases. This CDR3 has 14 residues. The germline V gene has CDR1 KGHSH and CDR2 LQKENI. V lost 2 bases and J 0 bases, leaving 8 bases between the germline ends. CDR3 amino acids: CASSPIGISYEQYF. CDR3 bases: TGTGCCAGCTCACCAATCGGGATCTCCTACGAGCAGTACTTC.

The chain carries TRBV29-1 and TRBJ2-1, with 12 bases identical to TRBD2. The CDR3 runs to 14 residues. Germline CDR1 reads SQVTM; CDR2 reads ANQGSEA. With 5 bases clipped from V and 4 bases from J, the junction kept 3 bases outside the gene matches. CDR3 DNA: TGCAGCGTTTCTGGACTAGCGGGGTACAATGAGCAGTTCTTC. It yields the protein CSVSGLAGYNEQFF.

CDR3 bases: TGTGCCAGCTCACCCTTTTTCGGTCAGCCCCAGCATTTT. It encodes CASSPFFGQPQHF. The rearrangement uses TRBV18 and TRBJ1-5; D gene ambiguous. The CDR3 covers 13 residues. Trimming cost V 3 bases and J 6 bases, with 9 bases left between them. Germline CDR1 KGHSH, CDR2 LQKENI. Full variable domain (rest looked up from reference TRBV18 and TRBJ1-5): NAGVMQNPRHLVRRRGQEARLRCSPMKGHSHVYWYRQLPEEGLKFMVYLQKENIIDESGMPKERFSAEFPKEGPSILRIQQVVRGDSAAYFCASSPFFGQPQHFGDGTRLSIL.